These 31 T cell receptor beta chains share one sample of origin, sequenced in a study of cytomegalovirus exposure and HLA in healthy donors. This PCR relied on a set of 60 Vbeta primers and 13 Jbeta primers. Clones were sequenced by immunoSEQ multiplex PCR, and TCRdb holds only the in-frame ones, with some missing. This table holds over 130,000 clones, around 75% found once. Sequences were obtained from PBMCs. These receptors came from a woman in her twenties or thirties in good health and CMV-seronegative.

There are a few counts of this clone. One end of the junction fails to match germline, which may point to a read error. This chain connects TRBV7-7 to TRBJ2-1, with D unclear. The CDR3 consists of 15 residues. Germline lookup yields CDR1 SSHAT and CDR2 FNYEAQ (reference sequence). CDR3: CASSFSWSPYNEQFF. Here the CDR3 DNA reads TGTGCTAGCAGCTTCTCGTGGAGCCCATACAATGAGCAGTTCTTC.

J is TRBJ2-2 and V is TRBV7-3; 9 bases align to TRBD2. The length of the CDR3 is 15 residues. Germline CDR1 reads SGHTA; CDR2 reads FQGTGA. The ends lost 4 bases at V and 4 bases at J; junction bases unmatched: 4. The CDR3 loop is CASSWGLASTGELFF. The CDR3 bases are TGTGCCAGCAGCTGGGGACTAGCCAGCACCGGGGAGCTGTTTTTT.

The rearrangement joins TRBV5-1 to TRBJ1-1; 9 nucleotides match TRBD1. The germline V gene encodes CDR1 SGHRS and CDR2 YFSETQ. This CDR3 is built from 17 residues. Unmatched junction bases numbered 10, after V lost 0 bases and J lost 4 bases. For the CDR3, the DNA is TGCGCCAGCAGCTTGGGACAGGGGGTTTTTACGGCCACTGAAGCTTTCTTT. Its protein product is CASSLGQGVFTATEAFF.

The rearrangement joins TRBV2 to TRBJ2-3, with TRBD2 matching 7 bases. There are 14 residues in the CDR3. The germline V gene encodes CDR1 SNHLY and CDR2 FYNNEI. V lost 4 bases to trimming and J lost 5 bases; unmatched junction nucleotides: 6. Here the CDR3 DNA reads TGTGCCAGCAGTGCAACTATAGCGGGAGATACGCAGTATTTT. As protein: CASSATIAGDTQYF.

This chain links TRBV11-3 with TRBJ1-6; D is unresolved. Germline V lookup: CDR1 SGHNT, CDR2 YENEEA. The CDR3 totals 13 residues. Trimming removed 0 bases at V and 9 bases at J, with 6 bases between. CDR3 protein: CASSLDPGSPLHF. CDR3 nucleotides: TGTGCCAGCAGCTTAGATCCGGGTTCACCCCTCCACTTT.

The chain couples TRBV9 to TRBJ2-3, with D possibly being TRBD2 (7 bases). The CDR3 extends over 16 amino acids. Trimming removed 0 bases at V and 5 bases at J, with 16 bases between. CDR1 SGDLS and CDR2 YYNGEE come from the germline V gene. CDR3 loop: CASSVGEGGNGDTQYF. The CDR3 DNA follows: TGTGCCAGCAGCGTAGGGGAGGGGGGTAATGGAGATACGCAGTATTTT.

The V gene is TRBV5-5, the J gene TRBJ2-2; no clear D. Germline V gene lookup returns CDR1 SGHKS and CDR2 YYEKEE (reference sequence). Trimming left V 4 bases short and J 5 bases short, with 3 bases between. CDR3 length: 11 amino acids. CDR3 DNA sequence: TGTGCCAGCAGCCAAACCGGGGAGCTGTTTTTT. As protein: CASSQTGELFF.

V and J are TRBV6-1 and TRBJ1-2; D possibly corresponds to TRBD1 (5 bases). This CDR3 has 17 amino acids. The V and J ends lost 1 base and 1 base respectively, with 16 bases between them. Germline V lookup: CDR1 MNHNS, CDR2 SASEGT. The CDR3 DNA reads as TGTGCCAGCAGTGAAGGATTTGGCCAGGGCTATAACTATGGCTACACCTTC. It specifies CASSEGFGQGYNYGYTF.

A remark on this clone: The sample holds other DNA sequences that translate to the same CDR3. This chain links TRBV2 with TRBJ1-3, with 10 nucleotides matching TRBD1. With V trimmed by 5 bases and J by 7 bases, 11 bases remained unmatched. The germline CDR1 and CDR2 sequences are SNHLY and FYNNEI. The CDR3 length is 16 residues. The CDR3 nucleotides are TGTGCCAGCAGTATTCGGACAGGGGGAAGTGGTAACACCATATATTTT. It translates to CASSIRTGGSGNTIYF.

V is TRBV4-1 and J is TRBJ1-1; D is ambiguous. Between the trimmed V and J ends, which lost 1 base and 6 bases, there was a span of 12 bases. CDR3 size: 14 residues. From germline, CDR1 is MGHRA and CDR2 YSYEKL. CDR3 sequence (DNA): TGCGCCAGCAGCCAAGGCCCGCGGGTCCCTGAAGCTTTCTTT. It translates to CASSQGPRVPEAFF.

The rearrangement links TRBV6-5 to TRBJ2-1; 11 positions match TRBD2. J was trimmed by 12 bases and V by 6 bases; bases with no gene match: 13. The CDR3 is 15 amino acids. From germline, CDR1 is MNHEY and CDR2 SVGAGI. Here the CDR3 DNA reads TGTGCCAGCAGGGACCCCGGGACTAGCGGTGGATGGCAGTTCTTC. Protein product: CASRDPGTSGGWQFF.

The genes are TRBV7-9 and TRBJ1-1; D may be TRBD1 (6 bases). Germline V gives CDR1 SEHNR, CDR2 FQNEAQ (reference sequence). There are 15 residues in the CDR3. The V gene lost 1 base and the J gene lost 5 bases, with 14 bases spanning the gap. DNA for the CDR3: TGTGCCAGCAGCTTAGGTTTTCAGGGGCGGACTGAAGCTTTCTTT. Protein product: CASSLGFQGRTEAFF.

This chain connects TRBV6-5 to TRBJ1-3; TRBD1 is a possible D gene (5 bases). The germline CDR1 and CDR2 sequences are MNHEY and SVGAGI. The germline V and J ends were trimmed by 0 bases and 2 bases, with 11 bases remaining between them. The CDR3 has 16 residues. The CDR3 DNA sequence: TGTGCCAGCAGTTACTCGACATCAGGGCCTGGAAACACCATATATTTT. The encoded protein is CASSYSTSGPGNTIYF.

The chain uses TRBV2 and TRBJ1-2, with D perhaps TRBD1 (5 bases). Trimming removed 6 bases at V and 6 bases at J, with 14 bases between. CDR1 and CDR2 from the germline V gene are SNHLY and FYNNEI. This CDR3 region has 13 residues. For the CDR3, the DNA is TGTGCCAGCAGGGGGGGAACAGCCGATGGCTACACCTTC. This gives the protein CASRGGTADGYTF.

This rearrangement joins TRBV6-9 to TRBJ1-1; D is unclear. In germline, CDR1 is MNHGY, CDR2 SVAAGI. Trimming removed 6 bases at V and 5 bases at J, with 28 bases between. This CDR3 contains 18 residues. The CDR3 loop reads CASSPDQAFPLCCTEAFF. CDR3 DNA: TGTGCCAGCAGCCCCGACCAGGCCTTTCCGCTTTGTTGTACTGAAGCTTTCTTT.

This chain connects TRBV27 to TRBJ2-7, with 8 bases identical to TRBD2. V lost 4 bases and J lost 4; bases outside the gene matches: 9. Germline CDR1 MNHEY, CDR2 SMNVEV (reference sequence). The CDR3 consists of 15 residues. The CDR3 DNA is TGTGCCAGCAGTTACCGGGCGGGAGGTGAATACGAGCAGTACTTC. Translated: CASSYRAGGEYEQYF.

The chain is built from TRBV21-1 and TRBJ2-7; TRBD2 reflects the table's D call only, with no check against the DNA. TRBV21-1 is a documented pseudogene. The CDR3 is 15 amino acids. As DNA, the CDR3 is TGTGCCAGCAGCAAAGTTCCTAGCGGCTCCTACGAGCAGTACGTC. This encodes CASSKVPSGSYEQYV.

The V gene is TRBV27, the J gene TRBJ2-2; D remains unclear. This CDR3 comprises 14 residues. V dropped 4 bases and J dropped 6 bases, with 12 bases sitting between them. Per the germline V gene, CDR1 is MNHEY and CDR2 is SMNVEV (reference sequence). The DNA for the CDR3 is TGTGCCAGCAGTTCCCGACTGTATGCCGGGGAGCTGTTTTTT. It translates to CASSSRLYAGELFF.

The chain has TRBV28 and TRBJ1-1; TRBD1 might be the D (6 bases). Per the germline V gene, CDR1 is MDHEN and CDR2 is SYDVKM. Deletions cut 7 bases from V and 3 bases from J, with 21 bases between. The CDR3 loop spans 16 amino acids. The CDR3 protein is CASTSHGGRGDTEAFF. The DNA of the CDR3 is TGTGCCAGCACCTCACACGGGGGGCGTGGGGACACTGAAGCTTTCTTT.

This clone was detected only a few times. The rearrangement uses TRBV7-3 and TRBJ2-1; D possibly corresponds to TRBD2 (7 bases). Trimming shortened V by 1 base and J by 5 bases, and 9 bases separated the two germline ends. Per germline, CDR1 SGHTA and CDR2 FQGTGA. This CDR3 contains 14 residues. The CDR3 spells CASSLRGGHNEQFF. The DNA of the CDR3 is TGTGCCAGCAGCTTAAGGGGGGGCCACAATGAGCAGTTCTTC.

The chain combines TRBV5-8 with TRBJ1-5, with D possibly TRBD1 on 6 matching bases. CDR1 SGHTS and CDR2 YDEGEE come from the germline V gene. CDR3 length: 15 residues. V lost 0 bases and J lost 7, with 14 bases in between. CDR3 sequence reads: CASSLAVAGEQPQHF. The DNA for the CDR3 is TGTGCCAGCAGCTTGGCCGTAGCAGGGGAGCAGCCCCAGCATTTT.

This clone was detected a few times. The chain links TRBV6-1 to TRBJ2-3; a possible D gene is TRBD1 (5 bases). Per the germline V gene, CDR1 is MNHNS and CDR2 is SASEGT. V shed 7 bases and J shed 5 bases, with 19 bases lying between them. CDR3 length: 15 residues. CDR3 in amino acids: CASKIWAQGVDTQYF. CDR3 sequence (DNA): TGTGCCAGCAAGATCTGGGCTCAGGGTGTAGATACGCAGTATTTT.

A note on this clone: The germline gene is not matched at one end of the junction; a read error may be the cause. CDR3 region: CASSEARQGGYAF. DNA for the CDR3: TGTGCCAGCAGTGAAGCTCGTCAGGGGGGATACGCCTTC. The chain has TRBV2 and TRBJ1-2; 7 positions agree with TRBD1. Per germline, CDR1 SNHLY and CDR2 FYNNEI. There are 13 residues in the CDR3.

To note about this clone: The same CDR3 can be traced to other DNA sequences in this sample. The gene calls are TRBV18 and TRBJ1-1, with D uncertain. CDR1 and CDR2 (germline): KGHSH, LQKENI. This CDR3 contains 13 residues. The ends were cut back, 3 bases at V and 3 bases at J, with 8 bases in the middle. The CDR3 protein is CASSPGRDTEAFF. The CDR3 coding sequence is TGTGCCAGCTCACCTGGGAGGGACACTGAAGCTTTCTTT.

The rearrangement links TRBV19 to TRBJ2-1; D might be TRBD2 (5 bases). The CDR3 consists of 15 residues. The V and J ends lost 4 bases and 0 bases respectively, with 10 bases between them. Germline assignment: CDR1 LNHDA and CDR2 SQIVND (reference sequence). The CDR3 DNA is TGTGCCAGTAGTAGAGGACTCGACTCCTACAATGAGCAGTTCTTC. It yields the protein CASSRGLDSYNEQFF. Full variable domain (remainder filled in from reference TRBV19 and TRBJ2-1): DGGITQSPKYLFRKEGQNVTLSCEQNLNHDAMYWYRQDPGQGLRLIYYSQIVNDFQKGDIAEGYSVSREKKESFPLTVTSAQKNPTAFYLCASSRGLDSYNEQFFGPGTRLTVL.

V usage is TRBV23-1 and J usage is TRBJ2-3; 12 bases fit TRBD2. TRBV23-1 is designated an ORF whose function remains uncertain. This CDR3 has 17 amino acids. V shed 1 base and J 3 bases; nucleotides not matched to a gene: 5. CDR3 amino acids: CASSQWASGRATDTQYF. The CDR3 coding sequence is TGCGCCAGCAGTCAATGGGCTAGCGGGAGGGCGACAGATACGCAGTATTTT.

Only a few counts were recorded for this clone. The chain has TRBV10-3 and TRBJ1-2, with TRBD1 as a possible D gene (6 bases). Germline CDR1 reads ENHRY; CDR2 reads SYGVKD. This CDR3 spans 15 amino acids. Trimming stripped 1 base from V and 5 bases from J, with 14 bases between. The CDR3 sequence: CAISEYQDSSYGYTF. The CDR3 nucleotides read TGTGCCATCAGTGAGTACCAGGACAGTTCGTATGGCTACACCTTC.

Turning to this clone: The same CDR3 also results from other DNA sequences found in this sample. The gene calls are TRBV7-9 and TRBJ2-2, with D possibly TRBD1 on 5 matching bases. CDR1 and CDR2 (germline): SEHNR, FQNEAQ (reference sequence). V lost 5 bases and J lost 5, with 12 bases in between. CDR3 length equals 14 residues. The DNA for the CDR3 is TGTGCCAGCAGCCTCATCCAGGGAACCGGGGAGCTGTTTTTT. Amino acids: CASSLIQGTGELFF.

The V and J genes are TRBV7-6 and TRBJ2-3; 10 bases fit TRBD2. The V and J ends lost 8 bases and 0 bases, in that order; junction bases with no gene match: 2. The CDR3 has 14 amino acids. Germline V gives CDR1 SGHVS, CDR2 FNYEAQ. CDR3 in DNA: TGTGCCAGCTCTAGCGGGGGAAGCACAGATACGCAGTATTTT. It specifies CASSSGGSTDTQYF.

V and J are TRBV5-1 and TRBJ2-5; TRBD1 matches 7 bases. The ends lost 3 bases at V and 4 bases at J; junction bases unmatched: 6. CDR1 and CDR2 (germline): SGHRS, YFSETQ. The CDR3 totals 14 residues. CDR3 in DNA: TGCGCCAGCAGCTCGACAGGGTCGGGAGAGACCCAGTACTTC. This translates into CASSSTGSGETQYF.

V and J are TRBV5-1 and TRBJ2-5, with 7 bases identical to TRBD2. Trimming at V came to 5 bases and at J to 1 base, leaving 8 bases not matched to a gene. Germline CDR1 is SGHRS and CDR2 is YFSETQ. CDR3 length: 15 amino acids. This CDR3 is CASSRGGHGQETQYF. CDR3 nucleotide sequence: TGCGCCAGCAGTCGGGGAGGGCACGGCCAAGAGACCCAGTACTTC.